This TCR beta chain is from a study of cytomegalovirus exposure and HLA in healthy donors. Whole-study findings and limits: CMV serostatus was the sole immune exposure data available. Researchers reported from a later analysis that most CMV-associated TCR beta chains appeared HLA-restricted. The classifier was said to identify cytomegalovirus status with high specificity and sensitivity.

Healthy bone marrow donors made up the donors. This CDR3 contains 15 residues. V lost 7 bases and J 2 bases, leaving 15 bases between the germline ends. Worth noting for this clone: Its antigen remains unidentified.

Use of 60 Vbeta and 13 Jbeta primers characterized the PCR. Sequenced by immunoSEQ multiplex PCR; TCRdb stores in-frame clones only, minus some. The data hold more than 85,000 clones, with 55% to 80% observed a single time. This chain uses TRBV23-1 with TRBJ2-1; maybe TRBD2 (7 bases). TRBV23-1 is flagged as an ORF with uncertain function. This receptor was taken from a female donor in good health and CMV-seronegative. Sequencing used PBMCs. CDR3 bases: TGCGCCAGCATAGGGGGGGGATTAGCCTACAATGAGCAGTTCTTC. It encodes CASIGGGLAYNEQFF.